The present entry profiles one TCR beta chain with its context. Its target is not known. This CDR3 comprises 15 residues. In germline, CDR1 is LNHNV, CDR2 YYDKDF (reference sequence). The junction had 6 bases not matched to a gene; V was cut back by 6 bases and J by 7 bases. The assay was immunoSEQ multiplex PCR, and TCRdb's table has in-frame clones only and misses some. The sample records 110,000 to 150,000 clones, about 93% being singletons. These data originate in a study of T cell responses to AZD1222 COVID-19 vaccine. Findings and limits, study-wide: A mostly white British donor set with more females was recruited, and clonal diversity was possibly underestimated. Researchers took repertoire samples only after the peak T cell response had come. Along spike, vaccine-associated CD4 TCRs were found throughout, with dominance at 160-218 and 743-854.

This specimen consisted of peripheral blood, obtained on day 0 of AZD1222 vaccination. The origin of this receptor is an adult in good health. This chain uses TRBV15 with TRBJ2-6, with 10 bases aligning to TRBD1. The CDR3 DNA is TGTGCCACCAGTCCGACAGGGGGCGACGCCAACGTCCTGACTTTC. Translation gives CATSPTGGDANVLTF.